These 22 T cell receptor beta chains share one sample of origin, sequenced in a study of T cell responses to AZD1222 COVID-19 vaccine. Produced via immunoSEQ multiplex PCR; TCRdb's table is partial and in-frame only. This table holds approximately 140,000 clones, 82% found once. The sequencing here drew on peripheral blood, taken on day 0 of MenACWY control vaccination. Source of these receptors: an adult in good health.

The chain carries TRBV19 and TRBJ1-1; a possible D gene is TRBD1 (5 bases). The CDR3 totals 15 residues. Germline assignment: CDR1 LNHDA and CDR2 SQIVND (reference sequence). Trimming took off 4 bases at V and 0 bases at J, with 12 bases between the two ends. CDR3 sequence (DNA): TGTGCCAGTAGTAACTGGGCAGGGATGAACACTGAAGCTTTCTTT. Amino acid sequence: CASSNWAGMNTEAFF.

The chain is built from TRBV2 and TRBJ2-5, with 10 nucleotides matching TRBD2. V trimming: 3 bases; J trimming: 3 bases; junction bases outside the gene matches: 7. Germline V lookup: CDR1 SNHLY, CDR2 FYNNEI. The CDR3 is 16 amino acids. CDR3 coding DNA: TGTGCCAGCAGTGAGCGGCTAGCGGGGGCCAAAGAGACCCAGTACTTC. Translation: CASSERLAGAKETQYF.

The chain carries TRBV28 and TRBJ2-2; D uncertain. The CDR3 runs 16 residues. The V gene lost 5 bases and the J gene lost 2 bases, with 15 bases spanning the gap. The V gene's germline CDR1 is MDHEN and CDR2 SYDVKM. CDR3 coding DNA: TGTGCCAGCAGTCCTGTGGTGAACGCCAACACCGGGGAGCTGTTTTTT. This codes for CASSPVVNANTGELFF.

V gene TRBV9 combines with J gene TRBJ1-3; D is undetermined. Germline V gene sequence: CDR1 SGDLS, CDR2 YYNGEE. CDR3 length equals 18 residues. The V end was cut by 4 bases, the J end by 0 bases, with 20 bases between. The CDR3 loop reads CASSPWTGYEASGNTIYF. In DNA form, the CDR3 reads TGTGCCAGCAGCCCCTGGACGGGCTACGAAGCCTCTGGAAACACCATATATTTT.

CDR3: CASGLLTGEGGYTF. The CDR3 nucleotides read TGTGCTAGTGGTTTGCTGACAGGGGAAGGAGGCTACACCTTC. V usage is TRBV12-5 and J usage is TRBJ1-2; 8 bases agree with TRBD1. Germline CDR1 reads LGHNT; CDR2 reads FRNRAP. Trimming removed 2 bases from V and 8 bases from J; junction bases left unmatched: 7. The CDR3 loop spans 14 amino acids.

This chain links TRBV5-5 with TRBJ2-7; perhaps TRBD2 as D (5 bases). V was cut by 0 bases and J by 7 bases, with 17 bases left in between. Germline loops: CDR1 SGHKS, CDR2 YYEKEE (reference sequence). The CDR3 extends over 15 amino acids. The CDR3 DNA follows: TGTGCCAGCAGCTTGGAGCAGAGGGATTTTGGGGAGCAGTACTTC. This sequence encodes CASSLEQRDFGEQYF.

This chain connects TRBV7-9 to TRBJ1-2; 10 bases line up with TRBD1. Germline CDR1 and CDR2: SEHNR and FQNEAQ (reference sequence). V trimming: 6 bases; J trimming: 4 bases; junction bases outside the gene matches: 2. CDR3 length equals 13 residues. CDR3 bases: TGTGCCAGCAGGCGACAGGGGGCCTATGGCTACACCTTC. Translation gives CASRRQGAYGYTF.

This chain links TRBV2 with TRBJ2-2; TRBD1 matches 8 bases. The V gene's germline CDR1 is SNHLY and CDR2 FYNNEI. V lost 6 bases to trimming and J lost 2 bases; unmatched junction nucleotides: 5. This CDR3 has 15 amino acids. DNA of the CDR3: TGTGCCAGCAGCCGTGGACAGGGTAACACCGGGGAGCTGTTTTTT. It encodes CASSRGQGNTGELFF.

The chain couples TRBV18 to TRBJ2-5, with 9 bases that match TRBD1. The CDR3 has 15 residues. V was pared by 1 base and J by 1 base, with 1 base of the junction left unmatched. From germline, CDR1 is KGHSH and CDR2 LQKENI. This CDR3 reads CASSPQDRGQETQYF. The CDR3 nucleotides are TGTGCCAGCTCACCACAGGACAGGGGCCAAGAGACCCAGTACTTC.

This sequence joins TRBV6-1 and TRBJ2-2; tentative D call: TRBD2 (5 bases). V was cut by 4 bases and J by 1 base, with 13 bases left in between. The CDR3 covers 16 residues. Germline CDR1 and CDR2: MNHNS and SASEGT. DNA for the CDR3: TGTGCCAGCAGTGCCGGGATATTGGGGAACACCGGGGAGCTGTTTTTT. Its translation is CASSAGILGNTGELFF.

This chain's CDR3 is CASRESGANVLTF. In DNA form, the CDR3 reads TGTGCCAGCAGAGAATCTGGGGCCAACGTCCTGACTTTC. The rearrangement links TRBV3-1 (or the pseudogene TRBV3-2) to TRBJ2-6; D remains ambiguous. Germline CDR1 LGHDT, CDR2 YNNKEL (reference sequence). V lost 6 bases to trimming and J lost 1 base, with 4 bases between them. This CDR3 contains 13 residues.

The chain uses TRBV18 and TRBJ1-1; D perhaps matches TRBD1 (5 bases). The germline V gene encodes CDR1 KGHSH and CDR2 LQKENI. The CDR3 spans 15 residues. Trimming cost V 2 bases and J 3 bases, with 13 bases left between them. CDR3 in DNA: TGTGCCAGCTCACCAAGGGTCAAAGGGGACACTGAAGCTTTCTTT. Translation gives CASSPRVKGDTEAFF.

The rearrangement joins TRBV7-6 to TRBJ2-5; D unresolved. The V end was cut by 1 base, the J end by 5 bases, with 8 bases between. Germline V lookup: CDR1 SGHVS, CDR2 FNYEAQ. This CDR3 contains 13 residues. CDR3 coding DNA: TGTGCCAGCAGCTTAGGGCACGGGGAGACCCAGTACTTC. Protein sequence: CASSLGHGETQYF.

This chain links TRBV9 with TRBJ2-5, with D possibly being TRBD2 (5 bases). Germline V lookup: CDR1 SGDLS, CDR2 YYNGEE. CDR3 length: 16 residues. V shed 0 bases and J shed 1 base, with 13 bases lying between them. The CDR3 sequence: CASSVAGGPIQETQYF. DNA of the CDR3: TGTGCCAGCAGCGTAGCAGGCGGGCCAATCCAAGAGACCCAGTACTTC.

The chain uses TRBV9 and TRBJ2-7, with 12 nucleotides matching TRBD2. Germline V gene data show CDR1 as SGDLS and CDR2 as YYNGEE. There are 15 residues in the CDR3. Trimming at V came to 0 bases and at J to 6 bases, leaving 4 bases not matched to a gene. The CDR3 is CASSVDLAGGREQYF. CDR3 nucleotides: TGTGCCAGCAGCGTAGACCTAGCGGGGGGGCGCGAGCAGTACTTC.

The CDR3 region is CASSPGPDQPQHF. CDR3 in DNA: TGTGCCAGCAGCCCGGGACCGGATCAGCCCCAGCATTTT. The chain recombines TRBV7-6 with TRBJ1-5; possible D gene TRBD1, 5 bases. V lost 5 bases to trimming and J lost 5 bases, with 10 bases between them. Germline V lookup: CDR1 SGHVS, CDR2 FNYEAQ. CDR3 length: 13 amino acids.

The CDR3 is CASSYDPRGPPKKGQPQHF. In nucleotides, the CDR3 is TGTGCCAGCAGTTACGACCCCAGGGGCCCCCCCAAGAAAGGGCAGCCCCAGCATTTT. This chain joins TRBV28 and TRBJ1-5, with D possibly matching TRBD1 (6 bases). V was shortened by 4 bases and J by 7 bases, with 29 bases between the two germline ends. This CDR3 is built from 19 residues. CDR1 is MDHEN and CDR2 is SYDVKM in the germline V gene.

In DNA, the CDR3 is TGTGCCAGTAGTCCGACAGGGGGCAGCTCCTACGAGCAGTACTTC. Translation gives CASSPTGGSSYEQYF. The V gene is TRBV19, the J gene TRBJ2-7; TRBD1 matches 10 bases. Germline-derived CDR1 and CDR2 are LNHDA and SQIVND (reference sequence). This CDR3 is 15 amino acids long. The junction had 4 bases not matched to a gene; V was cut back by 5 bases and J by 0 bases.

The V and J genes are TRBV11-2 and TRBJ2-1; TRBD1 matches at 8 bases. From germline, CDR1 is SGHAT and CDR2 FQNNGV. CDR3 length: 16 amino acids. With V trimmed by 5 bases and J by 0 bases, 6 bases remained unmatched. The CDR3 here is CASSPWTGNSYNEQFF. CDR3 in DNA: TGTGCCAGCAGCCCCTGGACAGGGAACTCCTACAATGAGCAGTTCTTC.

The chain has TRBV4-1 and TRBJ2-1, with 9 bases lining up with TRBD2. J lost 4 bases, V lost 1 base, and 5 bases had no gene match. The CDR3 contains 16 residues. Germline V CDR1 and CDR2: MGHRA, YSYEKL. The CDR3 coding sequence is TGCGCCAGCAGCCAAGGGAGCGGGGGGCGTTACAATGAGCAGTTCTTC. This codes for CASSQGSGGRYNEQFF.

The gene calls are TRBV9 and TRBJ2-3; D gene unclear. V shed 4 bases and J shed 1 base, with 10 bases lying between them. Per germline, CDR1 SGDLS and CDR2 YYNGEE. The CDR3 extends over 14 amino acids. CDR3 coding DNA: TGTGCCAGCAGCCAAGGTTTGGGCACAGATACGCAGTATTTT. It codes for CASSQGLGTDTQYF.

V is TRBV11-2 and J is TRBJ2-3; D remains ambiguous. Between the trimmed V and J ends, which lost 4 bases and 2 bases, there was a span of 13 bases. The length of the CDR3 is 15 residues. Germline-derived CDR1 and CDR2 are SGHAT and FQNNGV. CDR3 protein: CASSSSRRDTDTQYF. The CDR3 nucleotides read TGTGCCAGCAGCTCCAGCAGAAGGGACACAGATACGCAGTATTTT.